This TCR beta chain was recorded in a study of T-cell reconstitution after alpha-beta-depleted transplantation in children (TCRdb year 2016). Regarding the research as a whole: Using TCR repertoire profiling, the study quantitatively followed how T-cell immune reconstitution unfolded in children after TCRalphabeta/CD19-depleted allogeneic hematopoietic cell transplantation.

Its CDR3 holds 14 amino acids, cysteine through phenylalanine. Only the CDR3 part of the read is kept: 42 bases, read in frame from the first base. Taken from the germline V gene, the CDR1 and CDR2 loops are SGDLS and YYNGEE. V and J are trimmed by 3 bases and 6 bases, and the gene matches miss 6 bases of the junction. The library was obtained by PCR. The instrument was an Illumina HiSeq 2500. TCR library preparation used molecular barcoding, with unique molecular identifiers applied to normalize quantification of the TCRbeta repertoire. In TCRdb, the public reads were trimmed at Q25 with fastp and aligned with MiXCR, with productive beta chains retained. Entries that share a CDR3 protein sequence are merged under the most common genes and DNA. The sample has hundreds of thousands of distinct CDR3 sequences on record, over 15% of them singletons. Jointly, the top ten make up about 1.1% of the sample.

This clonotype has more than one count but fewer than ten. Its binding antigen is unknown. No clone much larger than this one lies a single base away; base qualities are absent. The chain employs TRBV9 and TRBJ1-5; the central 7 bases match TRBD1. The source of this sequence is a human donor who donated a stem cell graft to a child with acute myeloid leukemia. The sample here was PBMCs from the stem cell graft donor, taken from the stem cell graft. CDR3 sequence: CASSGQGSSQPQHF. The DNA sequence is as follows: TGTGCCAGCAGCGGACAGGGTTCAAGTCAGCCCCAGCATTTT.